The 30 T cell receptor beta chains listed next were all sequenced from one sample in a study of blood T cell repertoires in COVID-19. Some clones are missing from TCRdb's copy, which holds only in-frame ones; the method was immunoSEQ multiplex PCR. The sample records roughly 80,000 clones, roughly 90% being singletons. Material for sequencing was peripheral blood. The receptor set was obtained from a man in his sixties with acute or convalescent COVID-19.

The gene calls are TRBV5-1 and TRBJ2-7; D call uncertain. V shed 6 bases and J shed 3 bases, with 7 bases lying between them. CDR3 size: 11 residues. Germline loops: CDR1 SGHRS, CDR2 YFSETQ. The CDR3 DNA follows: TGCGCCAGCACCGCCGGCTACGAGCAGTACTTC. Protein sequence: CASTAGYEQYF. The variable domain in full, completed from reference TRBV5-1 and TRBJ2-7, reads KAGVTQTPRYLIKTRGQQVTLSCSPISGHRSVSWYQQTPGQGLQFLFEYFSETQRNKGNFPGRFSGRQFSNSRSEMNVSTLELGDSALYLCASTAGYEQYFGPGTRLTVT.

This sequence joins TRBV19 and TRBJ1-5, with D perhaps TRBD1 (5 bases). V lost 6 bases and J lost 1, with 22 bases in between. CDR1 is LNHDA, CDR2 SQIVND, per germline (reference sequence). This CDR3 spans 18 amino acids. As DNA, the CDR3 is TGTGCCAGTAGAAAGACAGTTGGTCCGAGCATGAGCAATCAGCCCCAGCATTTT. The encoded protein is CASRKTVGPSMSNQPQHF.

The rearrangement uses TRBV28 and TRBJ1-4, with TRBD1 matching over 8 bases. Trimming cost V 4 bases and J 7 bases; bases outside gene matches: 8. The CDR3 runs 15 residues. CDR1 is MDHEN, CDR2 SYDVKM, per germline. CDR3 region: CASSSRTGSGEKLFF. DNA of the CDR3: TGTGCCAGCAGTTCACGGACAGGGTCTGGTGAAAAACTGTTTTTT.

This chain joins TRBV6-2 or TRBV6-3 and TRBJ1-2, with TRBD1 as a possible D gene (5 bases). Germline CDR1 and CDR2: MNHEY and SVGEGT. The V gene lost 4 bases and the J gene lost 7 bases, with 10 bases spanning the gap. This CDR3 comprises 12 residues. The CDR3 bases are TGTGCCAGCAGTTCCAGGGTTCGTGGCTACACCTTC. It is translated as CASSSRVRGYTF.

The J gene is TRBJ2-1, the V gene TRBV9; 7 bases are a match to TRBD1. Germline V lookup: CDR1 SGDLS, CDR2 YYNGEE. The CDR3 length is 16 residues. V was pared by 1 base and J by 0 bases, with 4 bases of the junction left unmatched. The CDR3 loop reads CASSVQTGSSYNEQFF. CDR3 in DNA: TGTGCCAGCAGCGTACAGACAGGGAGCTCCTACAATGAGCAGTTCTTC.

The chain is built from TRBV28 and TRBJ1-4, with 7 bases matching TRBD1. The junction had 12 bases not matched to a gene; V was cut back by 6 bases and J by 8 bases. The CDR3 runs to 15 residues. Germline loops: CDR1 MDHEN, CDR2 SYDVKM. The CDR3 bases are TGTGCCAGCAGACAGACAGGGTCCAGTAGGGAAAAACTGTTTTTT. Residues: CASRQTGSSREKLFF.

The chain employs TRBV7-8 and TRBJ1-1, with 8 bases that match TRBD1. Looked up from germline, CDR1 is SGHVS and CDR2 is FQNEAQ. With 5 bases clipped from V and 4 bases from J, the junction kept 12 bases outside the gene matches. The CDR3 is 16 amino acids. The CDR3 spells CASSPEGGQASTEAFF. The CDR3 DNA reads TGTGCCAGCAGCCCCGAAGGGGGACAGGCGAGCACTGAAGCTTTCTTT. Full variable domain (rest looked up from reference TRBV7-8 and TRBJ1-1): GAGVSQSPRYKVAKRGQDVALRCDPISGHVSLFWYQQALGQGPEFLTYFQNEAQLDKSGLPSDRFFAERPEGSVSTLKIQRTQQEDSAVYLCASSPEGGQASTEAFFGQGTRLTVV.

The V and J genes are TRBV7-9 and TRBJ2-1; 10 positions agree with TRBD1. This CDR3 is 19 amino acids long. V gave up 2 bases and J gave up 8 bases; unmatched junction bases: 18. CDR1 and CDR2 from the germline V gene are SEHNR and FQNEAQ (reference sequence). In DNA, the CDR3 is TGTGCCAGCAGCTTAAGAACTCAATACGGGGGACAGGGGTCGGATGAGCAGTTCTTC. Translating gives CASSLRTQYGGQGSDEQFF. Full variable domain (rest looked up from reference TRBV7-9 and TRBJ2-1): DTGVSQNPRHKITKRGQNVTFRCDPISEHNRLYWYRQTLGQGPEFLTYFQNEAQLEKSRLLSDRFSAERPKGSFSTLEIQRTEQGDSAMYLCASSLRTQYGGQGSDEQFFGPGTRLTVL.

The chain has TRBV4-3 and TRBJ2-5; no clear D. Germline V CDR1 and CDR2: LGHNA, YSLEER. Trimming pared 4 bases from V and 9 bases from J, leaving 18 bases between. This CDR3 is built from 14 residues. CDR3 protein: CASSRASLQGPQYF. The CDR3 DNA follows: TGCGCCAGCAGCCGGGCCAGCCTCCAAGGTCCCCAGTACTTC.

The V call is TRBV12-2, the J call TRBJ2-7; the DNA was not compared with TRBD2, the D call given in the table. TRBV12-2 is assigned pseudogene status. The CDR3 contains 14 residues. In nucleotides, the CDR3 is TGTGCAAGTCGCCCGCGGTCCTCCCCCTACGAGCAGTACTTC. Its translation: CASRPRSSPYEQYF.

DNA for the CDR3: TGTGCCAGCAGTCCACAGGGAAGGTATGGCTACACCTTC. It is translated as CASSPQGRYGYTF. The gene calls are TRBV7-2 and TRBJ1-2, with D possibly TRBD1 on 6 matching bases. The V gene lost 6 bases and the J gene lost 5 bases, with 13 bases spanning the gap. This CDR3 is built from 13 residues. Germline values: CDR1 SGHTA, CDR2 FQGNSA.

The CDR3 bases are TGTGCCAGCAGCCAGGATCTAGCGGGACCTTTGAATGAGCAGTTCTTC. It codes for CASSQDLAGPLNEQFF. This chain links TRBV5-6 with TRBJ2-1, with TRBD2 matching over 9 bases. Trimming took 4 bases from V and 7 from J; bases not matched to a gene: 12. The CDR3 extends over 16 amino acids. Germline V gene lookup returns CDR1 SGHDT and CDR2 YYEEEE.

The rearrangement uses TRBV24-1 and TRBJ2-2; 10 nucleotides line up with TRBD2. The V and J ends lost 4 bases and 4 bases, in that order; junction bases with no gene match: 8. Germline V gene sequence: CDR1 KGHDR, CDR2 SFDVKD. The CDR3 is made up of 17 amino acids. CDR3 sequence reads: CATSELAGALGTGELFF. The CDR3 DNA is TGTGCCACCAGTGAGCTAGCGGGAGCCCTTGGCACCGGGGAGCTGTTTTTT.

The chain links TRBV5-5 to TRBJ2-5, with 12 bases lining up with TRBD1. The CDR3 is 15 residues long. The germline CDR1 and CDR2 sequences are SGHKS and YYEKEE (reference sequence). The V and J ends lost 4 bases and 5 bases, in that order; junction bases with no gene match: 6. For the CDR3, the DNA is TGTGCCAGCAGCGCCGGGACAGGGGGCTTTGAGACCCAGTACTTC. Residues: CASSAGTGGFETQYF.

The table lists this clone with a count of one. The CDR3 nucleotides are TGCGCCAGCAGCCCGGGACAGGGGAACCCCTACGAGCAGTACTTC. Translation: CASSPGQGNPYEQYF. The rearrangement uses TRBV5-1 and TRBJ2-7; TRBD1 matches at 10 bases. V gave up 4 bases and J gave up 2 bases; unmatched junction bases: 6. Germline CDR1 reads SGHRS; CDR2 reads YFSETQ. The CDR3 runs to 15 residues.

The chain joins TRBV5-4 to TRBJ1-2; D possibly corresponds to TRBD1 (5 bases). The CDR3 runs 13 residues. The germline V gene encodes CDR1 SGHNT and CDR2 YYREEE (reference sequence). V gave up 0 bases and J gave up 3 bases, with 6 bases separating them. The CDR3 nucleotides read TGTGCCAGCAGCTTGGCGGGGGACTATGGCTACACCTTC. Its protein product is CASSLAGDYGYTF.

The rearrangement uses TRBV27 and TRBJ1-1, with 7 bases aligning to TRBD1. V lost 6 bases and J lost 4; bases outside the gene matches: 11. This CDR3 comprises 15 residues. Germline CDR1 is MNHEY and CDR2 is SMNVEV (reference sequence). CDR3 in amino acids: CASRYNRGKSTEAFF. Written as DNA, the CDR3 is TGTGCCAGCAGGTACAACAGGGGAAAGTCCACTGAAGCTTTCTTT.

This chain uses TRBV27 with TRBJ2-6; TRBD2 is a possible D gene (5 bases). This CDR3 contains 16 residues. CDR1 MNHEY and CDR2 SMNVEV come from the germline V gene (reference sequence). V lost 3 bases and J lost 0, with 9 bases in between. Here the CDR3 reads CASSLSSFSGANVLTF. The CDR3 DNA follows: TGTGCCAGCAGTTTGTCTAGCTTCTCTGGGGCCAACGTCCTGACTTTC.

The chain is built from TRBV28 and TRBJ2-2; 13 bases fit TRBD2. The ends lost 5 bases at V and 6 bases at J; junction bases unmatched: 9. The CDR3 runs to 17 residues. Germline-derived CDR1 and CDR2 are MDHEN and SYDVKM. The DNA for the CDR3 is TGTGCCAGCAGTCCAGGACTAGCGGGAGCGATCCCCGGGGAGCTGTTTTTT. Its protein product is CASSPGLAGAIPGELFF.

The chain uses TRBV28 and TRBJ1-2, with D perhaps TRBD1 (6 bases). Germline lookup yields CDR1 MDHEN and CDR2 SYDVKM. The V gene lost 5 bases and the J gene lost 2 bases, with 12 bases spanning the gap. The CDR3 consists of 14 residues. The CDR3: CASSGTRGNYGYTF. The CDR3 DNA reads TGTGCCAGCAGTGGAACCAGGGGAAACTATGGCTACACCTTC.

CDR3 DNA: TGTGCCAGCAGCCAAGGGGCAGGGACCTACGAGCAGTACTTC. It is translated as CASSQGAGTYEQYF. The chain combines TRBV4-2 with TRBJ2-7, with a tentative D call TRBD1 (5 bases). The V end was cut by 1 base, the J end by 2 bases, with 9 bases between. The CDR3 length is 14 residues. From germline, CDR1 is LGHNA and CDR2 YNFKEQ.

The chain is built from TRBV6-5 and TRBJ2-1; D may be TRBD1 (7 bases). In germline, CDR1 is MNHEY, CDR2 SVGAGI. This CDR3 is 15 amino acids long. V was cut by 0 bases and J by 5 bases, with 11 bases left in between. Written as DNA, the CDR3 is TGTGCCAGCAGTTACTCGTGGAGGGGGCACAATGAGCAGTTCTTC. Its translation is CASSYSWRGHNEQFF.

This chain joins TRBV19 and TRBJ1-6; D remains unclear. Trimming cost V 3 bases and J 8 bases, with 14 bases left between them. This CDR3 spans 15 amino acids. Germline CDR1 reads LNHDA; CDR2 reads SQIVND (reference sequence). CDR3 loop: CASSISRVRDSPLHF. The CDR3 region has the DNA TGTGCCAGTAGTATTTCGAGGGTTAGGGATTCACCCCTCCACTTT.

The chain links TRBV29-1 to TRBJ2-7, with 10 bases aligning to TRBD1. V was pared by 0 bases and J by 3 bases, with 11 bases of the junction left unmatched. The CDR3 covers 17 residues. Germline-derived CDR1 and CDR2 are SQVTM and ANQGSEA. CDR3 in amino acids: CSVEDHDPDRGLYEQYF. DNA of the CDR3: TGCAGCGTTGAAGACCATGACCCTGACAGGGGGCTCTACGAGCAGTACTTC.

The V and J genes are TRBV20-1 and TRBJ1-1, with D possibly being TRBD1 (6 bases). This CDR3 has 14 residues. The ends were cut back, 3 bases at V and 3 bases at J, with 14 bases in the middle. Germline V gene data show CDR1 as DFQATT and CDR2 as SNEGSKA (reference sequence). This CDR3 is CSASGEGGDTEAFF. In DNA, the CDR3 is TGCAGTGCTAGTGGGGAGGGGGGGGACACTGAAGCTTTCTTT.

The chain couples TRBV28 to TRBJ1-4; 8 bases align to TRBD1. CDR3 length: 14 amino acids. V gave up 6 bases and J gave up 9 bases; unmatched junction bases: 9. Germline values: CDR1 MDHEN, CDR2 SYDVKM. DNA of the CDR3: TGTGCCAGCAGGCGGACAGGGCAGGGTAAAAAACTGTTTTTT. Residues: CASRRTGQGKKLFF.

This sequence joins TRBV7-9 and TRBJ1-4; 7 nucleotides line up with TRBD1. Germline V lookup: CDR1 SEHNR, CDR2 FQNEAQ (reference sequence). The V and J ends lost 3 bases and 3 bases, in that order; junction bases with no gene match: 4. CDR3 size: 15 residues. In DNA, the CDR3 is TGTGCCAGCAGCTTGGGGGGACAGTCTAATGAAAAACTGTTTTTT. Translated: CASSLGGQSNEKLFF.

The chain links TRBV5-4 to TRBJ2-1; 7 bases are shared with TRBD1. CDR1 is SGHNT and CDR2 is YYREEE in the germline V gene (reference sequence). This CDR3 is built from 16 residues. The trim removed 0 bases at V and 4 bases at J, leaving 7 bases unmatched. In nucleotides, the CDR3 is TGTGCCAGCAGCTTGGCCAATTGGGGACAGTACAATGAGCAGTTCTTC. It encodes CASSLANWGQYNEQFF.

The V gene is TRBV19, the J gene TRBJ1-1; possibly TRBD1 for D (5 bases). Trimming took off 3 bases at V and 3 bases at J, with 17 bases between the two ends. This CDR3 spans 16 amino acids. From germline, CDR1 is LNHDA and CDR2 SQIVND (reference sequence). The CDR3 DNA follows: TGTGCCAGTAGTATCGGCCGGGGGGGACTTGACACTGAAGCTTTCTTT. Its translation: CASSIGRGGLDTEAFF. Drawing the rest from reference TRBV19 and TRBJ1-1, the complete variable domain is DGGITQSPKYLFRKEGQNVTLSCEQNLNHDAMYWYRQDPGQGLRLIYYSQIVNDFQKGDIAEGYSVSREKKESFPLTVTSAQKNPTAFYLCASSIGRGGLDTEAFFGQGTRLTVV.

This sequence joins TRBV5-1 and TRBJ2-5, with a possible D match to TRBD2 (5 bases). The V end was cut by 0 bases, the J end by 5 bases, with 14 bases between. The CDR3 has 15 amino acids. Germline CDR1 SGHRS, CDR2 YFSETQ. Here the CDR3 reads CASSLDGDLWETQYF. The CDR3 DNA reads as TGCGCCAGCAGCTTGGACGGGGATCTCTGGGAGACCCAGTACTTC.